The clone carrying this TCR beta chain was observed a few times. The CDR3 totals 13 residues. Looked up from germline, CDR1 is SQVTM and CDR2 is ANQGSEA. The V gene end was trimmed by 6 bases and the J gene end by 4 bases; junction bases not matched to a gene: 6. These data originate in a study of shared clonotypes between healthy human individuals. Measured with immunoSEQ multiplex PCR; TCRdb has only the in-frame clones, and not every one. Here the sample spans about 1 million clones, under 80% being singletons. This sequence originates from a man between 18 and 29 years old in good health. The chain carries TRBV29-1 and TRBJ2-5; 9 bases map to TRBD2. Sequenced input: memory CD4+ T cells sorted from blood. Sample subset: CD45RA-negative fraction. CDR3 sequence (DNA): TGCAGCGTCGACATAGCGGGAGTAGAGACCCAGTACTTC. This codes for CSVDIAGVETQYF.